The 28 T cell receptor beta chains below all came from one sample that was sequenced in a study of blood T cell repertoires in COVID-19. Using immunoSEQ multiplex PCR, the repertoire was profiled, and TCRdb retains in-frame clones only, with some absent. Counted here are 110,000 or so clones, over 70% occurring once; the ten biggest clones make up about 4.1%. Sequencing was performed on peripheral blood. These receptors were taken from a human donor in a cohort sampled during active or convalescent COVID-19.

The CDR3 DNA reads as TGTGCCAGCACCAATCCCCGGGGGGCCATACCGCAGCAGTTCTTC. Amino acids: CASTNPRGAIPQQFF. The J gene is TRBJ2-1, the V gene TRBV7-8, with D maybe TRBD2 (7 bases). CDR3 size: 15 residues. The germline gives CDR1 SGHVS, CDR2 FQNEAQ. V lost 7 bases to trimming and J lost 11 bases, with 24 bases between them.

The chain uses TRBV20-1 and TRBJ2-5; 10 bases line up with TRBD2. The junction had 15 bases not matched to a gene; V was cut back by 3 bases and J by 5 bases. The germline gives CDR1 DFQATT, CDR2 SNEGSKA (reference sequence). The CDR3 loop spans 17 amino acids. As DNA, the CDR3 is TGCAGTGCTAGTAGCGGCAGCGGGAGGGCCATAGTGGAGACCCAGTACTTC. Amino acid sequence: CSASSGSGRAIVETQYF.

The V gene is TRBV29-1, the J gene TRBJ2-1, with TRBD1 matching over 7 bases. The germline V gene has CDR1 SQVTM and CDR2 ANQGSEA. The trim removed 6 bases at V and 4 bases at J, leaving 6 bases unmatched. CDR3 length equals 13 residues. Here the CDR3 DNA reads TGCAGCGTACCGGGACAGTGGTACAATGAGCAGTTCTTC. Translation: CSVPGQWYNEQFF.

V is TRBV5-1 and J is TRBJ1-5; a weak D match, TRBD1 (5 bases). In germline, CDR1 is SGHRS, CDR2 YFSETQ. The CDR3 is 14 amino acids. Trimming took 5 bases from V and 1 from J, leaving 10 bases between them. The CDR3 sequence is CASRIDSSNQPQHF. For the CDR3, the DNA is TGCGCCAGCAGGATTGACAGCAGCAATCAGCCCCAGCATTTT.

V is TRBV6-5 and J is TRBJ1-3, with D perhaps TRBD1 (5 bases). Looked up from germline, CDR1 is MNHEY and CDR2 is SVGAGI. The CDR3 spans 14 residues. V lost 5 bases, J lost 1 base, and 9 bases lay in between. CDR3 coding DNA: TGTGCCAGCAGTAGGGCAGGGTCTGGAAACACCATATATTTT. Translating it yields CASSRAGSGNTIYF.

This chain's CDR3 is CASSLASGAEAFF. CDR3 DNA: TGTGCCAGCAGCTTAGCATCAGGGGCTGAAGCTTTCTTT. The rearrangement joins TRBV11-2 to TRBJ1-1; possibly TRBD1 for D (6 bases). The CDR3 has 13 amino acids. Germline V CDR1 and CDR2: SGHAT, FQNNGV. Trimming cost V 1 base and J 6 bases, with 9 bases left between them.

The chain is built from TRBV13 and TRBJ2-3, with TRBD2 identical over 8 bases. There are 17 residues in the CDR3. The trim removed 4 bases at V and 2 bases at J, leaving 11 bases unmatched. Per the germline V gene, CDR1 is PRHDT and CDR2 is FYEKMQ (reference sequence). CDR3 nucleotide sequence: TGTGCCAGCAGCTCAAGATTACCAGCGGGGGCCACAGATACGCAGTATTTT. Translating it yields CASSSRLPAGATDTQYF.

J is TRBJ2-5 and V is TRBV5-4; 8 positions agree with TRBD1. Germline lookup yields CDR1 SGHNT and CDR2 YYREEE (reference sequence). The CDR3 totals 14 residues. Trimming took 0 bases from V and 5 from J; bases not matched to a gene: 3. The CDR3 is CASSLEDRAETQYF. As DNA, the CDR3 is TGTGCCAGCAGCTTGGAGGACAGGGCCGAGACCCAGTACTTC.

The chain uses TRBV27 and TRBJ1-2, with TRBD1 matching over 8 bases. V lost 6 bases to trimming and J lost 4 bases; unmatched junction nucleotides: 4. CDR1 and CDR2 (germline): MNHEY, SMNVEV (reference sequence). This CDR3 is built from 13 residues. The CDR3 sequence: CASRQGAGYGYTF. The DNA for the CDR3 is TGTGCCAGCAGGCAGGGGGCAGGCTATGGCTACACCTTC.

This chain uses TRBV4-3 with TRBJ2-2; 8 nucleotides align to TRBD2. The junction had 2 bases not matched to a gene; V was cut back by 1 base and J by 1 base. The V gene's germline CDR1 is LGHNA and CDR2 YSLEER. CDR3 length: 16 amino acids. CDR3 protein: CASSQVSGGNTGELFF. CDR3 in DNA: TGCGCCAGCAGCCAAGTAAGCGGGGGGAACACCGGGGAGCTGTTTTTT.

CDR3 amino acids: CASSLTPDTSYNEQFF. CDR3 DNA: TGTGCCAGCAGTTTAACCCCAGACACGTCCTACAATGAGCAGTTCTTC. The chain links TRBV6-5 to TRBJ2-1; D not certain. Deletions cut 4 bases from V and 1 base from J, with 14 bases between. The CDR3 spans 16 residues. CDR1 and CDR2 (germline): MNHEY, SVGAGI.

CDR3 DNA sequence: TGTGCCAGCAGCCAAGATTTCGGGAGACCTTCGGGGGGCTACACCTTC. This gives the protein CASSQDFGRPSGGYTF. The chain has TRBV14 and TRBJ1-2; unclear D gene. The CDR3 spans 16 residues. Germline V gives CDR1 SGHDN, CDR2 FVKESK. V was cut by 0 bases and J by 8 bases, with 19 bases left in between.

Comments on this clone: Sequence at one end of the junction differs from germline and may be a read error. The chain recombines TRBV7-7 with TRBJ1-5; D is uncertain. This CDR3 has 13 residues. CDR1 and CDR2 (germline): SSHAT, FNYEAQ (reference sequence). CDR3 nucleotides: TGTGCTAGCAGCTTAGCCCCAGATCAGCCCCAGCATTTT. Its translation: CASSLAPDQPQHF. The full variable domain, in which reference TRBV7-7 and TRBJ1-5 provide the parts outside the CDR3, is GAGVSQSPRYKVTKRGQDVTLRCDPISSHATLYWYQQALGQGPEFLTYFNYEAQPDKSGLPSDRFSAERPEGSISTLTIQRTEQRDSAMYRCASSLAPDQPQHFGDGTRLSIL.

For the CDR3, the DNA is TGTGCCAGCAGCCACTCGACAGCGCGACAGCCCCAGCATTTT. Its translation: CASSHSTARQPQHF. V and J are TRBV3-1 (or the pseudogene TRBV3-2) and TRBJ1-5; a weak D match, TRBD1 (5 bases). This CDR3 contains 14 residues. Germline lookup yields CDR1 LGHDT and CDR2 YNNKEL (reference sequence). Trimming stripped 3 bases from V and 7 bases from J, with 13 bases between.

The V call is TRBV24-1, the J call TRBJ2-7; D is perhaps TRBD2 (5 bases). Looked up from germline, CDR1 is KGHDR and CDR2 is SFDVKD. The CDR3 is 13 residues long. V lost 7 bases to trimming and J lost 5 bases, with 14 bases between them. In DNA form, the CDR3 reads TGTGCCACCAGCCGGACGGGGTCTGACGAGCAGTACTTC. This translates into CATSRTGSDEQYF.

The rearrangement joins TRBV19 to TRBJ2-1; no firm D call. Trimming took 8 bases from V and 8 from J, leaving 10 bases between them. This CDR3 has 11 residues. From germline, CDR1 is LNHDA and CDR2 SQIVND (reference sequence). As DNA, the CDR3 is TGTGCCAGTCGGAGTTGGGATGAGCAGTTCTTC. This sequence encodes CASRSWDEQFF.

This sequence joins TRBV6-2 or TRBV6-3 and TRBJ2-1; TRBD2 matches at 9 bases. The CDR3 length is 15 residues. The germline CDR1 and CDR2 sequences are MNHEY and SVGEGT. The ends lost 5 bases at V and 7 bases at J; junction bases unmatched: 9. The DNA of the CDR3 is TGTGCCAGCAGTCCGCGGGGGGGCCGGTTGAATGAGCAGTTCTTC. Translated: CASSPRGGRLNEQFF.

This sequence joins TRBV6-1 and TRBJ2-7; possibly TRBD1 for D (6 bases). The CDR3 contains 16 residues. With 0 bases removed from V and 1 base from J, the gap between germline ends came to 13 bases. Germline V lookup: CDR1 MNHNS, CDR2 SASEGT. The CDR3 spells CASSEASGTPSYEQYF. Here the CDR3 DNA reads TGTGCCAGCAGTGAAGCTTCCGGGACACCTTCCTACGAGCAGTACTTC.

The gene calls are TRBV28 and TRBJ1-2; 8 positions agree with TRBD1. CDR3 length equals 13 residues. The ends lost 5 bases at V and 4 bases at J; junction bases unmatched: 3. The germline V gene has CDR1 MDHEN and CDR2 SYDVKM. CDR3 coding DNA: TGTGCCAGCAGTAAAGGACAGGGCTATGGCTACACCTTC. This codes for CASSKGQGYGYTF.

The V and J genes are TRBV4-1 and TRBJ1-1, with D maybe TRBD1 (5 bases). Germline V gives CDR1 MGHRA, CDR2 YSYEKL. Trimming shortened V by 0 bases and J by 5 bases, and 10 bases separated the two germline ends. The CDR3 runs 14 residues. The CDR3 here is CASSQDLGRTEAFF. In DNA, the CDR3 is TGCGCCAGCAGCCAAGATTTGGGGCGGACTGAAGCTTTCTTT.

This clone was recorded once. This chain uses TRBV11-1 with TRBJ2-7; D is unclear. The V end was cut by 2 bases, the J end by 5 bases, with 16 bases between. The CDR3 contains 15 residues. Germline-derived CDR1 and CDR2 are SGHAT and FQDESV (reference sequence). The CDR3 is CASSLSGRVYHEQYF. CDR3 nucleotide sequence: TGTGCCAGCAGCTTATCTGGGCGAGTATATCACGAGCAGTACTTC.

The chain is built from TRBV28 and TRBJ2-1; TRBD2 is a possible D gene (5 bases). CDR1 is MDHEN, CDR2 SYDVKM, per germline. Trimming left V 5 bases short and J 1 base short, with 18 bases between. The CDR3 has 17 residues. CDR3: CASSSPVEAVSYNEQFF. The CDR3 DNA reads TGTGCCAGCAGTAGTCCTGTGGAGGCGGTTTCCTACAATGAGCAGTTCTTC.

This chain connects TRBV11-2 to TRBJ1-4, with 9 bases fitting TRBD1. V lost 2 bases to trimming and J lost 7 bases; unmatched junction nucleotides: 8. The CDR3 consists of 16 residues. Germline V gene data show CDR1 as SGHAT and CDR2 as FQNNGV. Written as DNA, the CDR3 is TGTGCCAGCAGCTTACGGGGACAGGGTGGAGCTGAAAAACTGTTTTTT. Translation gives CASSLRGQGGAEKLFF.

This clone was found once. The V and J genes are TRBV6-6 and TRBJ1-5; D might be TRBD1 (6 bases). The CDR3 length is 13 residues. CDR1 and CDR2 from the germline V gene are MNHNY and SVGAGI (reference sequence). Deletions cut 5 bases from V and 6 bases from J, with 11 bases between. This CDR3 is CASSLRGGQPQHF. DNA for the CDR3: TGTGCCAGCAGTCTCAGGGGTGGTCAGCCCCAGCATTTT.

CDR3 in amino acids: CASSLKSGQGSTNEKLFF. CDR3 sequence (DNA): TGTGCCAGCAGCTTAAAGTCGGGACAGGGTTCAACTAATGAAAAACTGTTTTTT. V usage is TRBV13 and J usage is TRBJ1-4; the match to TRBD1 covers 9 bases. With V trimmed by 2 bases and J by 0 bases, 7 bases remained unmatched. The CDR3 is 18 amino acids. Germline V gene lookup returns CDR1 PRHDT and CDR2 FYEKMQ (reference sequence).

V and J are TRBV7-3 and TRBJ2-3, with 7 bases lining up with TRBD2. The V and J ends lost 5 bases and 4 bases, in that order; junction bases with no gene match: 15. In germline, CDR1 is SGHTA, CDR2 FQGTGA. The CDR3 totals 17 residues. CDR3 sequence: CASSLLWGGSGADTQYF. CDR3 nucleotides: TGTGCCAGCAGCCTCCTCTGGGGCGGGAGTGGGGCAGATACGCAGTATTTT.

This clone was seen a few times. The chain couples TRBV5-1 to TRBJ2-5; unclear D gene. The CDR3 consists of 15 residues. With 0 bases removed from V and 5 bases from J, the gap between germline ends came to 14 bases. Germline CDR1 and CDR2: SGHRS and YFSETQ. Written as DNA, the CDR3 is TGCGCCAGCAGCTTGGGTCTAGTTTTTTCTGAGACCCAGTACTTC. Protein sequence: CASSLGLVFSETQYF.

The chain carries TRBV27 and TRBJ1-4, with 7 bases aligning to TRBD1. The CDR3 is made up of 14 amino acids. The J segment lost 6 bases and the V segment lost 5 bases, leaving 6 bases of the junction unmatched. From germline, CDR1 is MNHEY and CDR2 SMNVEV (reference sequence). CDR3 in amino acids: CASSPEGADEKLFF. The CDR3 DNA follows: TGTGCCAGCAGTCCCGAGGGGGCGGATGAAAAACTGTTTTTT. The full variable domain, with the rest looked up from reference TRBV27 and TRBJ1-4, is EAQVTQNPRYLITVTGKKLTVTCSQNMNHEYMSWYRQDPGLGLRQIYYSMNVEVTDKGDVPEGYKVSRKEKRNFPLILESPSPNQTSLYFCASSPEGADEKLFFGSGTQLSVL.